One T cell receptor beta chain is described in this entry. This sample stems from a study of OX40 agonist ivuxolimab in advanced cancers. The CDR3 totals 11 residues. Trimming shortened V by 6 bases and J by 3 bases, and 6 bases separated the two germline ends. Germline V CDR1 and CDR2: MDHEN, SYDVKM. Measured with immunoSEQ multiplex PCR; TCRdb has only the in-frame clones, and not every one. The sample has about 73,000 clones; around 90% are singletons. Sequencing used CD4+ or CD8+ T cells sorted from blood, obtained in a trial of the OX40 agonist ivuxolimab. The chain combines TRBV28 with TRBJ2-7; D gene unclear. The sequence came from an adult with an advanced solid tumor such as melanoma, head and neck, liver or kidney cancer. CDR3 nucleotide sequence: TGTGCCAGCAGAGACGACTACGAGCAGTACTTC. Protein product: CASRDDYEQYF.